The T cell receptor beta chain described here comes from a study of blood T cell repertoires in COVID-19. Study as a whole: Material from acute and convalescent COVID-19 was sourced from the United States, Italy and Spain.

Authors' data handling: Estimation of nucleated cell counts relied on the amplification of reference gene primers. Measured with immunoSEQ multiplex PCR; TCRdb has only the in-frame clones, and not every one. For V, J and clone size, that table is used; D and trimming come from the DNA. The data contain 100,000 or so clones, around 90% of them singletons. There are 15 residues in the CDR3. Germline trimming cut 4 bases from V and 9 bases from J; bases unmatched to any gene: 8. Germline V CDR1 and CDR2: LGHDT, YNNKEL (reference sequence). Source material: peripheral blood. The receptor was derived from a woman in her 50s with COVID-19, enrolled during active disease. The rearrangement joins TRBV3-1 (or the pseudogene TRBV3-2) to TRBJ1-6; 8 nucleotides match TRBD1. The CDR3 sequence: CASSRNRGSGSPLHF. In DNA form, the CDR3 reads TGTGCCAGCAGCCGGAACAGGGGGTCAGGTTCACCCCTCCACTTT.